This T cell receptor beta chain was retrieved from a study of blood T cell repertoires in COVID-19. In the study overall: From T cells, B-cell-depleted T cells, or PBMCs came the material, which was cDNA or gDNA.

The data were produced by immunoSEQ multiplex PCR, yet TCRdb's version contains in-frame clones alone and is incomplete. The top ten hold roughly 0.83% of the sample, which has roughly 120,000 clones, over 70% seen once. This CDR3 is 16 amino acids long. In germline, CDR1 is SQVTM, CDR2 ANQGSEA. J gave up 3 bases and V 3 bases, and 6 bases lay outside the gene matches. The sequenced sample was peripheral blood. The TCR comes from a woman between 65 and 79 years old with acute or convalescent COVID-19. V usage is TRBV29-1 and J usage is TRBJ2-3; 13 bases match TRBD2. This CDR3 reads CSVDQGLAGKTDTQYF. Written as DNA, the CDR3 is TGCAGCGTTGATCAGGGACTAGCGGGGAAGACAGATACGCAGTATTTT.